These 25 T cell receptor beta chains came from one sample sequenced in a study of CD8 T cells in ankylosing spondylitis. Study-level findings and limits: Apparently characteristic of ankylosing spondylitis blood was a TCR beta motif (under ten highly homologous variants).

For these receptors, no antigen is known. TCRdb reanalysed the 5' RACE reads using MiXCR and keeps one entry per CDR3 protein. Of 670,000 or so distinct CDR3 sequences detected, over 15% appear once; the ten largest clones hold under 20%. Material for sequencing was blood, either unsorted or a sorted T cell fraction (not recorded which). These receptors came from a male donor with ankylosing spondylitis.

This clonotype occurred many times. The chain combines TRBV5-6 with TRBJ1-1; tentative D call: TRBD1 (5 bases). CDR3 length: 12 amino acids. Per the germline V gene, CDR1 is SGHDT and CDR2 is YYEEEE. With 6 bases removed from V and 2 bases from J, the gap between germline ends came to 8 bases. This CDR3 reads CASMGGNTEAFF. Written as DNA, the CDR3 is TGTGCCAGCATGGGGGGAAACACTGAAGCTTTCTTT. The entire variable domain, with the rest obtained from reference TRBV5-6 and TRBJ1-1, is as follows: DAGVTQSPTHLIKTRGQQVTLRCSPKSGHDTVSWYQQALGQGPQFIFQYYEEEERQRGNFPDRFSGHQFPNYSSELNVNALLLGDSALYLCASMGGNTEAFFGQGTRLTVV.

This clonotype was seen a handful of times. The rearrangement joins TRBV12-3 or TRBV12-4 to TRBJ1-4; D perhaps matches TRBD1 (6 bases). The length of the CDR3 is 14 residues. V lost 8 bases to trimming and J lost 3 bases, with 13 bases between them. CDR3 sequence reads: CASGPQGANEKLFF. In DNA, the CDR3 is TGTGCCAGCGGACCACAGGGAGCTAATGAAAAACTGTTTTTT.

The CDR3 is CASSLEGRFNTGELFF. CDR3 nucleotide sequence: TGTGCCAGCAGCTTGGAAGGGCGGTTTAACACCGGGGAGCTGTTTTTT. The rearrangement joins TRBV5-6 to TRBJ2-2; D not resolved. CDR3 length: 16 residues. CDR1 and CDR2 from the germline V gene are SGHDT and YYEEEE. V was clipped by 0 bases and J by 2 bases, with 11 bases between them.

This clonotype was counted between two and nine times. This rearrangement joins TRBV20-1 to TRBJ1-6, with a possible D match to TRBD1 (5 bases). Trimming removed 0 bases at V and 9 bases at J, with 21 bases between. Germline CDR1 DFQATT, CDR2 SNEGSKA (reference sequence). The CDR3 is 17 residues long. The CDR3 region is CSARDPRGSAAGSPLHF. CDR3 bases: TGCAGTGCTAGAGATCCCCGGGGCTCCGCGGCCGGTTCACCCCTCCACTTT.

In this sample, this clonotype turned up a few times. This chain uses TRBV20-1 with TRBJ2-1; a possible D gene is TRBD2 (6 bases). CDR1 is DFQATT and CDR2 is SNEGSKA in the germline V gene (reference sequence). V dropped 1 base and J dropped 3 bases, with 10 bases sitting between them. This CDR3 is 14 amino acids long. This CDR3 is CSARGRDLYNEQFF. Written as DNA, the CDR3 is TGCAGTGCTAGAGGGCGGGATCTCTACAATGAGCAGTTCTTC.

The sample holds many counts of this clonotype. This sequence joins TRBV12-3 or TRBV12-4 and TRBJ1-1; no definite D call. V lost 6 bases, J lost 1 base, and 12 bases lay in between. This CDR3 has 14 amino acids. As DNA, the CDR3 is TGTGCCAGCAGCCCTTCAGTGGGGAACACTGAAGCTTTCTTT. Protein: CASSPSVGNTEAFF.

This chain joins TRBV4-2 and TRBJ2-5; 9 bases agree with TRBD2. The CDR3 has 17 amino acids. Trimming removed 0 bases from V and 5 bases from J; junction bases left unmatched: 10. Per germline, CDR1 LGHNA and CDR2 YNFKEQ. The chain's CDR3 is CASSQDWAGGRWETQYF. The DNA for the CDR3 is TGTGCCAGCAGCCAAGATTGGGCGGGGGGGCGTTGGGAGACCCAGTACTTC.

The V gene is TRBV5-6, the J gene TRBJ1-4; TRBD1 is a possible D gene (5 bases). Trimming took 4 bases from V and 6 from J, leaving 13 bases between them. Germline V gene data show CDR1 as SGHDT and CDR2 as YYEEEE. The CDR3 is made up of 14 amino acids. DNA for the CDR3: TGTGCCAGCAGCCTTGACAGAATTGATGAAAAACTGTTTTTT. Encoded protein: CASSLDRIDEKLFF.

The V gene is TRBV10-3, the J gene TRBJ1-5; D is possibly TRBD1 (6 bases). The CDR3 covers 14 residues. From germline, CDR1 is ENHRY and CDR2 SYGVKD. The ends were cut back, 2 bases at V and 4 bases at J, with 9 bases in the middle. CDR3 bases: TGTGCCATCAGTGAGCGACAGGATAATCAGCCCCAGCATTTT. Its protein is CAISERQDNQPQHF.

This clonotype was picked up a small number of times. The chain employs TRBV28 and TRBJ2-7; TRBD2 agrees at 11 bases. The trim removed 3 bases at V and 7 bases at J, leaving 5 bases unmatched. CDR3 size: 14 residues. Germline loops: CDR1 MDHEN, CDR2 SYDVKM. The CDR3 here is CASSFGRLAGEQYF. The CDR3 region has the DNA TGTGCCAGCAGTTTCGGGCGACTAGCGGGAGAGCAGTACTTC.

This clonotype was seen a few times. The genes are TRBV24-1 and TRBJ2-1; D call uncertain. Deletions cut 2 bases from V and 4 bases from J, with 14 bases between. In germline, CDR1 is KGHDR, CDR2 SFDVKD. The CDR3 extends over 16 amino acids. The CDR3: CATSDSRHTVYNEQFF. Written as DNA, the CDR3 is TGTGCCACCAGTGATTCGAGACACACAGTATACAATGAGCAGTTCTTC.

This clonotype was found many times. The chain employs TRBV6-1 and TRBJ1-1; D not resolved. The CDR3 runs 13 residues. CDR1 MNHNS and CDR2 SASEGT come from the germline V gene. Trimming removed 5 bases from V and 3 bases from J, with 10 bases in between. The CDR3 bases are TGTGCCAGCAGTAGAGTGTCGGACACTGAAGCTTTCTTT. Protein product: CASSRVSDTEAFF.

This chain uses TRBV7-2 with TRBJ2-3, with TRBD2 identical over 12 bases. The V gene end was trimmed by 5 bases and the J gene end by 7 bases; junction bases not matched to a gene: 13. Germline V gives CDR1 SGHTA, CDR2 FQGNSA. The CDR3 contains 17 residues. The CDR3 sequence is CASSLRRTSGTAYTQYF. CDR3 in DNA: TGTGCCAGCAGCCTCCGTCGGACTAGCGGGACCGCCTATACGCAGTATTTT.

CDR3 protein: CSAPNREGSGNTIYF. DNA of the CDR3: TGCAGTGCTCCAAATCGGGAGGGCTCTGGAAACACCATATATTTT. The chain recombines TRBV20-1 with TRBJ1-3, with unresolved D. The CDR3 totals 15 residues. The V end lost 5 bases, the J end lost 0 bases, and 14 bases lay between the germline ends. Germline-derived CDR1 and CDR2 are DFQATT and SNEGSKA (reference sequence).

In its sample, this clonotype was seen many times. The V and J genes are TRBV30 and TRBJ2-1; 10 bases are a match to TRBD1. Trimming removed 2 bases from V and 6 bases from J; junction bases left unmatched: 4. Per germline, CDR1 GTSNPN and CDR2 SVGIG (reference sequence). This CDR3 contains 14 residues. The CDR3 spells CAWSYGTGVNEQFF. In DNA, the CDR3 is TGTGCCTGGAGTTACGGGACAGGGGTCAATGAGCAGTTCTTC.

The CDR3 sequence: CSVTRGGLIDTQYF. The CDR3 DNA reads as TGCAGCGTAACCAGGGGAGGCCTGATAGATACGCAGTATTTT. The rearrangement joins TRBV29-1 to TRBJ2-3; D might be TRBD1 or TRBD2, each matching 6 bases. Germline CDR1 reads SQVTM; CDR2 reads ANQGSEA. CDR3 length: 14 residues. V gave up 6 bases and J gave up 5 bases, with 18 bases separating them.

This chain joins TRBV20-1 and TRBJ2-3; 12 nucleotides line up with TRBD2. The junction had 8 bases not matched to a gene; V was cut back by 6 bases and J by 4 bases. CDR3 length: 15 residues. CDR1 is DFQATT and CDR2 is SNEGSKA in the germline V gene (reference sequence). The CDR3 DNA is TGCAGTGCGCCGACTAGCGGGAGTGGCGCAGATACGCAGTATTTT. As protein: CSAPTSGSGADTQYF.

This chain connects TRBV3-1 to TRBJ2-4; maybe TRBD1 (6 bases). Looked up from germline, CDR1 is LGHDT and CDR2 is YNNKEL (reference sequence). The CDR3 runs 14 residues. Trimming shortened V by 3 bases and J by 5 bases, and 11 bases separated the two germline ends. In nucleotides, the CDR3 is TGTGCCAGCAGCCAGCGGACAGTTGAAAACATTCAGTACTTC. This encodes CASSQRTVENIQYF.

This clonotype was observed a handful of times. The chain has TRBV24-1 and TRBJ2-2; D gene ambiguous. The V gene's germline CDR1 is KGHDR and CDR2 SFDVKD. CDR3 length: 17 residues. Trimming removed 4 bases at V and 4 bases at J, with 18 bases between. The CDR3 is CATSEAFGLVSTGELFF. The CDR3 DNA reads TGTGCCACCAGTGAAGCCTTTGGGCTAGTCTCCACCGGGGAGCTGTTTTTT.

CDR3 sequence (DNA): TGCAGTGCTAGTGACATCTATGGCTACACCTTC. This translates into CSASDIYGYTF. The chain uses TRBV20-1 and TRBJ1-2; D gene uncertain. V was pared by 3 bases and J by 4 bases, with 6 bases between. Germline V gives CDR1 DFQATT, CDR2 SNEGSKA (reference sequence). The CDR3 has 11 amino acids.

The rearrangement joins TRBV4-2 to TRBJ1-3; TRBD1 might be the D (5 bases). The V end lost 0 bases, the J end lost 2 bases, and 11 bases lay between the germline ends. Germline V gene lookup returns CDR1 LGHNA and CDR2 YNFKEQ. This CDR3 contains 16 residues. The CDR3 loop reads CASSQDQGTPGNTIYF. The CDR3 DNA reads TGTGCCAGCAGCCAAGATCAGGGTACGCCTGGAAACACCATATATTTT.

This rearrangement joins TRBV7-3 to TRBJ2-6, with D unclear. The germline V and J ends were trimmed by 3 bases and 4 bases, with 16 bases remaining between them. Germline CDR1 reads SGHTA; CDR2 reads FQGTGA. The CDR3 is 17 residues long. The CDR3 spells CASSFGGAAAGANVLTF. CDR3 DNA: TGTGCCAGCAGCTTTGGTGGCGCCGCCGCCGGGGCCAACGTCCTGACTTTC. The full variable domain, completed using reference TRBV7-3 and TRBJ2-6, is GAGVSQTPSNKVTEKGKYVELRCDPISGHTALYWYRQSLGQGPEFLIYFQGTGAADDSGLPNDRFFAVRPEGSVSTLKIQRTERGDSAVYLCASSFGGAAAGANVLTFGAGSRLTVL.

In its sample, this clonotype was seen a few times. The chain recombines TRBV4-2 with TRBJ2-3, with D tentatively TRBD2 (5 bases). The length of the CDR3 is 16 residues. The V gene lost 4 bases and the J gene lost 1 base, with 15 bases spanning the gap. CDR1 and CDR2 (germline): LGHNA, YNFKEQ. CDR3: CASSPAPGIRTDTQYF. The DNA of the CDR3 is TGTGCCAGCAGCCCGGCCCCCGGGATCCGCACAGATACGCAGTATTTT.

CDR3 nucleotide sequence: TGCAGTGCTAGAGATCGAAGCAAAAATAGTATAGACGAGCAGTACTTC. This encodes CSARDRSKNSIDEQYF. This chain uses TRBV20-1 with TRBJ2-7; D not resolved. Trimming shortened V by 0 bases and J by 5 bases, and 20 bases separated the two germline ends. The CDR3 is made up of 16 amino acids. Germline CDR1 DFQATT, CDR2 SNEGSKA (reference sequence).

This chain joins TRBV12-3 or TRBV12-4 and TRBJ2-5; TRBD2 agrees at 8 bases. V was pared by 4 bases and J by 0 bases, with 4 bases of the junction left unmatched. The CDR3 extends over 15 amino acids. The CDR3 DNA reads TGTGCCAGCAGTTGGGGTAGCGGGAACCAAGAGACCCAGTACTTC. Protein: CASSWGSGNQETQYF.